Presented here are 22 T cell receptor beta chains from one specimen sequenced in a study of cytomegalovirus exposure and HLA in healthy donors. Vbeta (60) and Jbeta (13) primers were used in the PCR. Produced via immunoSEQ multiplex PCR; TCRdb's table is partial and in-frame only. This sample contains over 100,000 clones. Sequenced: PBMCs. Every receptor here comes from a man younger than 45 in good health and CMV-seronegative.

CDR3 loop: CASIIDRGHAKNIQYF. The CDR3 region has the DNA TGTGCCAGCATTATCGACAGGGGGCACGCCAAAAACATTCAGTACTTC. This chain links TRBV6-4 with TRBJ2-4; 10 nucleotides line up with TRBD1. V shed 7 bases, J shed 1 base, and the junction held 7 bases outside the gene matches. The CDR3 spans 16 residues. CDR1 and CDR2 (germline): MRHNA, SNTAGT.

The chain links TRBV9 to TRBJ2-5; no definite D call. The CDR3 consists of 13 residues. Trimming cost V 0 bases and J 4 bases, with 7 bases left between them. The germline gives CDR1 SGDLS, CDR2 YYNGEE. CDR3 loop: CASSVGAVETQYF. The CDR3 bases are TGTGCCAGCAGCGTAGGGGCAGTAGAGACCCAGTACTTC.

This sequence joins TRBV9 and TRBJ2-1; 9 positions match TRBD2. The CDR3 runs 17 residues. CDR1 and CDR2 (germline): SGDLS, YYNGEE. Unmatched junction bases numbered 8, after V lost 2 bases and J lost 2 bases. This chain's CDR3 is CASSVMAGGGAYNEQFF. The CDR3 DNA is TGTGCCAGCAGCGTCATGGCGGGGGGGGGTGCCTACAATGAGCAGTTCTTC.

V gene TRBV5-4 combines with J gene TRBJ2-3, with 9 bases identical to TRBD1. The length of the CDR3 is 14 residues. The V gene end was trimmed by 4 bases and the J gene end by 4 bases; junction bases not matched to a gene: 4. Germline V gene lookup returns CDR1 SGHNT and CDR2 YYREEE (reference sequence). CDR3: CASSTGGSSDTQYF. The CDR3, as DNA: TGTGCCAGCAGCACAGGGGGCTCATCAGATACGCAGTATTTT.

This chain connects TRBV19 to TRBJ1-1; weak D call: TRBD1 (6 bases). CDR3 length: 15 residues. Germline-derived CDR1 and CDR2 are LNHDA and SQIVND (reference sequence). The V end was cut by 7 bases, the J end by 2 bases, with 17 bases between. The chain's CDR3 is CASTQGRRGNTEAFF. Written as DNA, the CDR3 is TGTGCCAGTACCCAGGGCCGCAGGGGCAACACTGAAGCTTTCTTT.

CDR3: CASSGRQGRNSPLHF. The CDR3, as DNA: TGTGCCAGCAGCGGGAGACAGGGGAGGAATTCACCCCTCCACTTT. The chain joins TRBV9 to TRBJ1-6; 8 nucleotides line up with TRBD1. Germline-derived CDR1 and CDR2 are SGDLS and YYNGEE. This CDR3 region has 15 residues. The ends lost 3 bases at V and 7 bases at J; junction bases unmatched: 6.

The CDR3: CASSLVLSTEAFF. The CDR3 region has the DNA TGTGCCAGCAGCTTAGTCCTGTCGACTGAAGCTTTCTTT. The V call is TRBV7-9, the J call TRBJ1-1; D ambiguous. This CDR3 has 13 amino acids. V lost 1 base and J 5 bases, leaving 8 bases between the germline ends. Per the germline V gene, CDR1 is SEHNR and CDR2 is FQNEAQ (reference sequence).

The chain uses TRBV5-1 and TRBJ2-7; D may be TRBD2 (7 bases). This CDR3 is 14 amino acids long. Germline V gene data show CDR1 as SGHRS and CDR2 as YFSETQ. V gave up 0 bases and J gave up 4 bases, with 11 bases separating them. In DNA form, the CDR3 reads TGCGCCAGCAGCTTGGAGGGGGGGCGGTACGAGCAGTACTTC. It yields the protein CASSLEGGRYEQYF.

J is TRBJ2-7 and V is TRBV5-4; TRBD1 aligns across 7 bases. Germline-derived CDR1 and CDR2 are SGHNT and YYREEE (reference sequence). Unmatched junction bases numbered 14, after V lost 5 bases and J lost 6 bases. The CDR3 runs to 15 residues. The CDR3 sequence: CASSPTYRGLREQYF. CDR3 bases: TGTGCCAGCAGTCCAACCTACAGGGGATTACGCGAGCAGTACTTC.

The chain links TRBV5-6 to TRBJ2-7; 8 positions match TRBD2. V lost 2 bases and J lost 3; bases outside the gene matches: 1. CDR3 length: 13 residues. Germline assignment: CDR1 SGHDT and CDR2 YYEEEE. DNA of the CDR3: TGTGCCAGCAGCTTTCGGGGGGGCTACGAGCAGTACTTC. It yields the protein CASSFRGGYEQYF.

The V and J genes are TRBV5-1 and TRBJ1-1, with 10 bases aligning to TRBD1. This CDR3 region has 18 residues. J lost 4 bases, V lost 4 bases, and 16 bases had no gene match. Germline V gene data show CDR1 as SGHRS and CDR2 as YFSETQ. The CDR3 nucleotides are TGCGCCAGCAGCAAGCAGTCCGGGACAGGGGTTTTAAGCACTGAAGCTTTCTTT. Translating gives CASSKQSGTGVLSTEAFF.

The chain carries TRBV19 and TRBJ1-2; D remains unclear. Germline CDR1 reads LNHDA; CDR2 reads SQIVND (reference sequence). The CDR3 contains 17 residues. The V gene lost 3 bases and the J gene lost 4 bases, with 21 bases spanning the gap. In nucleotides, the CDR3 is TGTGCCAGTAGTATCGGCACCTCGGGAGCTTTGAGCTATGGCTACACCTTC. Protein product: CASSIGTSGALSYGYTF.

This chain uses TRBV2 with TRBJ1-1, with D possibly TRBD1 on 6 matching bases. V dropped 6 bases and J dropped 4 bases, with 18 bases sitting between them. CDR3 size: 15 residues. The V gene's germline CDR1 is SNHLY and CDR2 FYNNEI. Here the CDR3 DNA reads TGTGCCAGCAGACACAGGGAAGATGTCGGCACTGAAGCTTTCTTT. This encodes CASRHREDVGTEAFF. The full variable domain, its missing parts supplied by reference TRBV2 and TRBJ1-1, is EPEVTQTPSHQVTQMGQEVILRCVPISNHLYFYWYRQILGQKVEFLVSFYNNEISEKSEIFDDQFSVERPDGSNFTLKIRSTKLEDSAMYFCASRHREDVGTEAFFGQGTRLTVV.

The chain recombines TRBV28 with TRBJ1-3; TRBD1 aligns across 10 bases. Per the germline V gene, CDR1 is MDHEN and CDR2 is SYDVKM. The length of the CDR3 is 14 residues. V shed 6 bases, J shed 3 bases, and the junction held 2 bases outside the gene matches. The CDR3 DNA reads as TGTGCCAGCAGCCGGGACAGGGGTGGAAACACCATATATTTT. Amino acids: CASSRDRGGNTIYF.

The gene calls are TRBV2 and TRBJ2-1; weak D call: TRBD1 (5 bases). CDR3 size: 13 residues. The germline V gene has CDR1 SNHLY and CDR2 FYNNEI. Trimming removed 7 bases from V and 4 bases from J, with 11 bases in between. The CDR3 DNA sequence: TGTGCCAGCAACCCCCAGGGATACAATGAGCAGTTCTTC. This encodes CASNPQGYNEQFF.

This chain uses TRBV7-6 with TRBJ2-5, with TRBD1 matching 8 bases. Matching the DNA end better, TRBJ2-7 makes the J call doubtful. Germline V gene lookup returns CDR1 SGHVS and CDR2 FNYEAQ. This CDR3 is built from 15 residues. CDR3 coding DNA: TGTGCCAGCAGCTTAGGGCCCGGGACAGGTTACGAGCAGTACTTC. This sequence encodes CASSLGPGTGYEQYF.

The genes are TRBV19 and TRBJ1-2; D not certain. V shed 3 bases and J shed 6 bases, with 17 bases lying between them. This CDR3 has 15 amino acids. The V gene's germline CDR1 is LNHDA and CDR2 SQIVND (reference sequence). CDR3 sequence reads: CASSISGGRGDGYTF. In nucleotides, the CDR3 is TGTGCCAGTAGTATTTCGGGCGGTCGGGGTGATGGCTACACCTTC.

This chain joins TRBV4-2 and TRBJ1-6; TRBD1 matches 10 bases. With V trimmed by 0 bases and J by 9 bases, 11 bases remained unmatched. Per the germline V gene, CDR1 is LGHNA and CDR2 is YNFKEQ. There are 18 residues in the CDR3. CDR3 loop: CASSQDPPTGGLGSPLHF. CDR3 in DNA: TGTGCCAGCAGCCAAGATCCCCCGACAGGGGGCTTAGGTTCACCCCTCCACTTT.

The chain couples TRBV10-3 to TRBJ1-3; D possibly corresponds to TRBD1 (6 bases). CDR1 is ENHRY and CDR2 is SYGVKD in the germline V gene. Between the trimmed V and J ends, which lost 4 bases and 6 bases, there was a span of 16 bases. This CDR3 has 15 amino acids. The CDR3 spells CAISGVDSGENTIYF. The CDR3 coding sequence is TGTGCCATCAGTGGGGTGGACAGCGGCGAAAACACCATATATTTT.

The chain is built from TRBV28 and TRBJ2-7; D gene unclear. Between the trimmed V and J ends, which lost 5 bases and 0 bases, there was a span of 8 bases. The CDR3 totals 13 residues. Germline V gene lookup returns CDR1 MDHEN and CDR2 SYDVKM. The CDR3 DNA sequence: TGTGCCAGCAGTACGACACCCTCCTACGAGCAGTACTTC. As protein: CASSTTPSYEQYF.

The chain employs TRBV14 and TRBJ2-1; 9 nucleotides align to TRBD2. J gave up 14 bases and V 0 bases, and 8 bases lay outside the gene matches. CDR3 length: 14 amino acids. Per the germline V gene, CDR1 is SGHDN and CDR2 is FVKESK. CDR3 sequence: CASSQDLRGGSEFF. The DNA of the CDR3 is TGTGCCAGCAGCCAAGACCTGCGGGGGGGCTCTGAGTTCTTC.

The genes are TRBV5-4 and TRBJ2-3, with TRBD2 matching 13 bases. The CDR3 has 19 residues. Germline V gene data show CDR1 as SGHNT and CDR2 as YYREEE (reference sequence). The V gene end was trimmed by 4 bases and the J gene end by 0 bases; junction bases not matched to a gene: 11. CDR3 in DNA: TGTGCCAGCAGCAAACCGGGACTAGCGGGACCACCTAGCACAGATACGCAGTATTTT. This sequence encodes CASSKPGLAGPPSTDTQYF.